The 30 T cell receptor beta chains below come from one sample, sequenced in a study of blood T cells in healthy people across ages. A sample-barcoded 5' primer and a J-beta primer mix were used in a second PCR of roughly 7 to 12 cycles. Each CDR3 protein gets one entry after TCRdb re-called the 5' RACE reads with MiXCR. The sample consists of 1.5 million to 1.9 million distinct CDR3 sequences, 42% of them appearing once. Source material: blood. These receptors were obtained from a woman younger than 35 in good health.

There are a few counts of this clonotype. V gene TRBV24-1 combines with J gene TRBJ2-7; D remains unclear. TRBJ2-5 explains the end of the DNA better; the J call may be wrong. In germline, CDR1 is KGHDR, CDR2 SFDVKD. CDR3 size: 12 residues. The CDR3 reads CATSDSFETQYF. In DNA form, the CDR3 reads TGTGCCACCAGTGACTCGTTCGAGACCCAGTACTTC.

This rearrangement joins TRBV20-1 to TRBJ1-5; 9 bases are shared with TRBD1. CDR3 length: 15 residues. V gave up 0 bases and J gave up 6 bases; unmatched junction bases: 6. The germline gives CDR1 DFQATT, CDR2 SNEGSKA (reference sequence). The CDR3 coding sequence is TGCAGTGCTAGAGATCGGGGGACAGGGACTCAGCCCCAGCATTTT. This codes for CSARDRGTGTQPQHF.

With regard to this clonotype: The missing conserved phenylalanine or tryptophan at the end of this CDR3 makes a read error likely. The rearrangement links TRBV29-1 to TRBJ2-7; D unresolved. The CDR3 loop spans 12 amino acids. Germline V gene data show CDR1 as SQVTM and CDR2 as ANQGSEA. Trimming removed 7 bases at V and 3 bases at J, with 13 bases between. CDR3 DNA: TGCAGCGCGTCCACCTCGAGCTACGAGCAGTACTTA. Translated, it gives CSASTSSYEQYL.

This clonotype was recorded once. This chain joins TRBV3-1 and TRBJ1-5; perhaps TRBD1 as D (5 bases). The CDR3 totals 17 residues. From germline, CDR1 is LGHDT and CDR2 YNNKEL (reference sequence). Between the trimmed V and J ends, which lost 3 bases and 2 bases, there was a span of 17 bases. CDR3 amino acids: CASSQGGSGRGNQPQHF. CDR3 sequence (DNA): TGTGCCAGCAGCCAGGGGGGTTCTGGGAGAGGCAATCAGCCCCAGCATTTT.

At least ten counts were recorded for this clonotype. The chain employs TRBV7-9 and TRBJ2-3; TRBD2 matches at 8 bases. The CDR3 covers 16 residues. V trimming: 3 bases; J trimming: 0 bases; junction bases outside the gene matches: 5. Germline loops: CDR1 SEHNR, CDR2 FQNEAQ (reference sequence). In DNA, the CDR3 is TGTGCCAGCAGCTTGGGGAGCGGGGGAAGCACAGATACGCAGTATTTT. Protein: CASSLGSGGSTDTQYF.

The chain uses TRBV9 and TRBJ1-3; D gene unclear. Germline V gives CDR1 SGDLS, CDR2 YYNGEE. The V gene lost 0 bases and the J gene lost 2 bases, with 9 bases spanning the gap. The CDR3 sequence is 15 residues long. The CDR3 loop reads CASSVGGSPGNTIYF. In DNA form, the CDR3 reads TGTGCCAGCAGCGTAGGCGGGAGCCCTGGAAACACCATATATTTT.

Written as DNA, the CDR3 is TGTGCCAGCAGCGTACGTAGCGGGGGAGACAATGAGCAGTACTTC. This gives the protein CASSVRSGGDNEQYF. J is TRBJ2-7 and V is TRBV9, with 9 bases lining up with TRBD2. This CDR3 region has 15 residues. V was pared by 1 base and J by 7 bases, with 9 bases of the junction left unmatched. Germline V gives CDR1 SGDLS, CDR2 YYNGEE.

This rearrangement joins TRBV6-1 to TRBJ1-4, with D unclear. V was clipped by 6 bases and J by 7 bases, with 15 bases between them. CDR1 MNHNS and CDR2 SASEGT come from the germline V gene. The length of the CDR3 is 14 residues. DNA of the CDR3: TGTGCCAGCAGGAACGCGGTAGTCGGTGAAAAACTGTTTTTT. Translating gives CASRNAVVGEKLFF.

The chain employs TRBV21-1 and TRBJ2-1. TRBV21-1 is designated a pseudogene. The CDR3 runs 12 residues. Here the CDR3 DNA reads TGTGCCAGCGGCGGAAGCGGCAATGAGCAGTTCTTC. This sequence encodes CASGGSGNEQFF.

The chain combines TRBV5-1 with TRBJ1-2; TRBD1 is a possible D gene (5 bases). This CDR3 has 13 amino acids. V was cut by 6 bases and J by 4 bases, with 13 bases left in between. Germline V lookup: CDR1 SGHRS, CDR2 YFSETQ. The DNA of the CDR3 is TGCGCCAGCAAGATAGGGGAATTCTATGGCTACACCTTC. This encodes CASKIGEFYGYTF. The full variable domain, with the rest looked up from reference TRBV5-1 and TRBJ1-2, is KAGVTQTPRYLIKTRGQQVTLSCSPISGHRSVSWYQQTPGQGLQFLFEYFSETQRNKGNFPGRFSGRQFSNSRSEMNVSTLELGDSALYLCASKIGEFYGYTFGSGTRLTVV.

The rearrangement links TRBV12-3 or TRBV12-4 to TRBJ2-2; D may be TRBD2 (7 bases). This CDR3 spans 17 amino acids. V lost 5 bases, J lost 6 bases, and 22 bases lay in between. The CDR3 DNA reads TGTGCCAGCAGTCTCTCCCTTTTAGGGGGGGGCTCCGGGGAGCTGTTTTTT. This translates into CASSLSLLGGGSGELFF.

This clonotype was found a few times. As DNA, the CDR3 is TGTGCCAGCAACGCTCGGCAGGGGGGCACTGAAGCTTTCTTT. Protein sequence: CASNARQGGTEAFF. This chain uses TRBV6-4 with TRBJ1-1, with 7 positions matching TRBD1. V dropped 7 bases and J dropped 4; count of bases not matched to a gene: 9. The CDR3 spans 14 residues. Germline V gene data show CDR1 as MRHNA and CDR2 as SNTAGT.

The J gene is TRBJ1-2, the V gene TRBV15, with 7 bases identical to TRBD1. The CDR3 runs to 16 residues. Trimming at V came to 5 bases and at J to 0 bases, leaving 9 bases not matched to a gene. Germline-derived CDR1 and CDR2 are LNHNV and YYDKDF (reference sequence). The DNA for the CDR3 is TGTGCCACCAGCGATCCTCGACAGGGAGCTAACTATGGCTACACCTTC. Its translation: CATSDPRQGANYGYTF.

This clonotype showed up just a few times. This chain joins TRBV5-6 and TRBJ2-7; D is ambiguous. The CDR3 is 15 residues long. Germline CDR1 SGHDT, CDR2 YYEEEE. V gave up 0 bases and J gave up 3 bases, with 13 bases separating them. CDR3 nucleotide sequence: TGTGCCAGCAGCTTGGGCCGTTACTTTTTCTACGAGCAGTACTTC. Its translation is CASSLGRYFFYEQYF.

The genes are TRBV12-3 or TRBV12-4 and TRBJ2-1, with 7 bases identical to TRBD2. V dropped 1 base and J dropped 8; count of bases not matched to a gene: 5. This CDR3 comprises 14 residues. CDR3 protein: CASSLGGGSDEQFF. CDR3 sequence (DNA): TGTGCCAGCAGTTTAGGCGGGGGTAGCGATGAGCAGTTCTTC.

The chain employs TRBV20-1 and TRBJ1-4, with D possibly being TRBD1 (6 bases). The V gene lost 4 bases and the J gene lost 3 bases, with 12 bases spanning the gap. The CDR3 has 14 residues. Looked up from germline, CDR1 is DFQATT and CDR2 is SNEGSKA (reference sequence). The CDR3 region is CSATHREANEKLFF. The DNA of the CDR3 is TGCAGTGCTACACACAGGGAAGCTAATGAAAAACTGTTTTTT.

As DNA, the CDR3 is TGTGCCAGCAGGGGAAACAGCCGAGATACGCAGTATTTT. Encoded protein: CASRGNSRDTQYF. The chain employs TRBV6-1 and TRBJ2-3; D unresolved. Trimming took 6 bases from V and 5 from J, leaving 12 bases between them. There are 13 residues in the CDR3. CDR1 and CDR2 (germline): MNHNS, SASEGT.

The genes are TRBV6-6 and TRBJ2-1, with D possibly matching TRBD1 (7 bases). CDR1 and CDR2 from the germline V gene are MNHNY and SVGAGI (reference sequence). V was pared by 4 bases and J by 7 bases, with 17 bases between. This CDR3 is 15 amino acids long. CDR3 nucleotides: TGTGCCAGCAGTTTTAAGGAGGGGGCATTAAATGAGCAGTTCTTC. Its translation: CASSFKEGALNEQFF.

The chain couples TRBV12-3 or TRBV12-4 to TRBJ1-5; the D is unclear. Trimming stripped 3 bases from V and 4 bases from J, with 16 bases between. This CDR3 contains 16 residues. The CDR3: CASSFGITLVNQPQHF. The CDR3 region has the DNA TGTGCCAGCAGTTTCGGCATCACCCTTGTTAATCAGCCCCAGCATTTT.

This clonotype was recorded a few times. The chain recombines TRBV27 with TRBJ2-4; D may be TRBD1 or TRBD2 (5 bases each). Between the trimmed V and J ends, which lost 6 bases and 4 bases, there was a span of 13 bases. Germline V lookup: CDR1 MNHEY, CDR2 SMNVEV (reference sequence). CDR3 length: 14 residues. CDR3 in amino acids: CASSRELEKNIQYF. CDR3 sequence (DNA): TGTGCCAGCAGCAGGGAACTAGAGAAAAACATTCAGTACTTC.

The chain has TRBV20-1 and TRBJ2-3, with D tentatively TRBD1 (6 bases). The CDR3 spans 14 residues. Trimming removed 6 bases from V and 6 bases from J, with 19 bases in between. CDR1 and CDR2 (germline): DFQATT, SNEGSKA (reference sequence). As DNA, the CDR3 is TGCAGTGCACCCGACAGGCAGGGTCTTGATACGCAGTATTTT. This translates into CSAPDRQGLDTQYF.

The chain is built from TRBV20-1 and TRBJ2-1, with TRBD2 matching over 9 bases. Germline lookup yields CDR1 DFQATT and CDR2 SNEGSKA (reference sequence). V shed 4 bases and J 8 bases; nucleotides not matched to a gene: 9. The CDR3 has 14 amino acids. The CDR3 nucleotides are TGCAGTGCTACGACTAGCGGAGCTGCCTATGAGCAGTTCTTC. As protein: CSATTSGAAYEQFF.

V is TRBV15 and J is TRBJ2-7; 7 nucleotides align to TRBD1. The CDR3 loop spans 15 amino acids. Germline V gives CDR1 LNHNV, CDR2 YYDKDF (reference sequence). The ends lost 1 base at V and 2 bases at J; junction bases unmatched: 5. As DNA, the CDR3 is TGTGCCACCAGCAGAGGCTCGACAGGGACCTACGAGCAGTACTTC. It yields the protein CATSRGSTGTYEQYF.

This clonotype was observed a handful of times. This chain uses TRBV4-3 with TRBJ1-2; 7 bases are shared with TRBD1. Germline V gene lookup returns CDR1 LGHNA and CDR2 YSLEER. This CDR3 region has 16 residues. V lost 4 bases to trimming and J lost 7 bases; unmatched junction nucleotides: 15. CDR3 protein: CASSPETGMFAGGYTF. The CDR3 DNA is TGCGCCAGCAGCCCGGAGACAGGGATGTTTGCTGGTGGCTACACCTTC.

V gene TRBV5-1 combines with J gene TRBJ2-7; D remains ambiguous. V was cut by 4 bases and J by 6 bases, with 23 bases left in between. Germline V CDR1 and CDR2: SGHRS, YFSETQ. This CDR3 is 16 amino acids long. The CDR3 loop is CASSPYWGRVRSEQYF. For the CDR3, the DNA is TGCGCCAGCAGCCCCTACTGGGGAAGGGTTAGGTCCGAGCAGTACTTC.

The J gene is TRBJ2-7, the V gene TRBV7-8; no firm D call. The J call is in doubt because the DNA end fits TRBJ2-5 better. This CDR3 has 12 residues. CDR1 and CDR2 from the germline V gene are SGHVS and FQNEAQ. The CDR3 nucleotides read TGTGCCAGCCCCCGAGTATGGGAGACCCAGTACTTC. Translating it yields CASPRVWETQYF.

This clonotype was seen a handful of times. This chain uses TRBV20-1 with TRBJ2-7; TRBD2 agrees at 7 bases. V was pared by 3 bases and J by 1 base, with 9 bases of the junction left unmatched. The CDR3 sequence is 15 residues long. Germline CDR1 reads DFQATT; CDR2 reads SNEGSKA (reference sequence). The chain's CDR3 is CSARDPGLRSYEQYF. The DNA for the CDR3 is TGCAGTGCTAGGGACCCGGGACTACGATCCTACGAGCAGTACTTC.

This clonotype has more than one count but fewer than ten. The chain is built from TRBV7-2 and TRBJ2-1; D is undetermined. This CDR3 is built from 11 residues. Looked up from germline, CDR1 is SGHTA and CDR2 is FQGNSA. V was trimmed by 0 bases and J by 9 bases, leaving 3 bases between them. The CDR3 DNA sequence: TGTGCCAGCAGCTTAGCTTGTGAGCAGTTCTTC. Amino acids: CASSLACEQFF.

CDR3 DNA: TGCAGCGCCTCTTTGGGGACTCCAAATTCACCCCTCCACTTT. Amino acids: CSASLGTPNSPLHF. V gene TRBV29-1 combines with J gene TRBJ1-6; D is possibly TRBD1 (5 bases). V gave up 7 bases and J gave up 7 bases, with 17 bases separating them. CDR1 and CDR2 (germline): SQVTM, ANQGSEA. CDR3 length equals 14 residues.

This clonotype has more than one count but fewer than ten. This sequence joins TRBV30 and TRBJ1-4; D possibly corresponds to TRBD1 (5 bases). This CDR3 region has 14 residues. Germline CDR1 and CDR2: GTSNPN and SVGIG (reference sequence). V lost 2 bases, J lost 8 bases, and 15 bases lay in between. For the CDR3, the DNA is TGTGCCTGGAGTCCGGGACCGGTAGGAGAAAAACTGTTTTTT. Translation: CAWSPGPVGEKLFF.